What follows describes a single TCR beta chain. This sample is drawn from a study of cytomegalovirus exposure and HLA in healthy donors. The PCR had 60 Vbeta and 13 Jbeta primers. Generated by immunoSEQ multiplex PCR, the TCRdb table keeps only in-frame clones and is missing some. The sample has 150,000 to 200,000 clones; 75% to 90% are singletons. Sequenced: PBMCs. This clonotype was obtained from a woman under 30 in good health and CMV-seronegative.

The CDR3, as DNA: TGTGCCAGCAGTAGGGGACAGGCCGCTGAAAAACTGTTTTTT. This gives the protein CASSRGQAAEKLFF. The rearrangement links TRBV6-5 to TRBJ1-4, with 8 bases fitting TRBD1. V lost 5 bases, J lost 7 bases, and 6 bases stayed unmatched. Germline lookup yields CDR1 MNHEY and CDR2 SVGAGI. The CDR3 runs 14 residues.